The 25 T cell receptor beta chains below all came from one sample that was sequenced in a study of shared clonotypes between healthy human individuals (dated by TCRdb to the early 2020s). The library was produced with the immunoSEQ multiplex PCR assay. TCRdb obtained this table from immuneACCESS and retained in-frame rearrangements with V and J assigned. These tables miss some clones; where compared with another copy, unresolved V genes account for less than half of the shortfall, and the remainder is unexplained. This sample has about 960,000 clones in its table, and approximately 80% of those were observed once. The top ten clones comprise about 1.5% of the sample. The sequencing input was memory CD4+ T cells sorted from blood. Explained via the paper, the cell subset or site label denotes: CD45RA-negative fraction. Source of these receptors: a man younger than 30 in good health.

Notes on this clone: Distinct nucleotide sequences in the sample also encode this CDR3. The V and J genes are TRBV7-2 and TRBJ1-2; weak D call: TRBD1 (5 bases). The V gene lost 1 base and the J gene lost 3 bases, with 9 bases spanning the gap. The germline V gene encodes CDR1 SGHTA and CDR2 FQGNSA. The CDR3 covers 14 residues. CDR3 in amino acids: CASSLGQGDYGYTF. CDR3 DNA sequence: TGTGCCAGCAGCTTAGGGCAGGGAGACTATGGCTACACCTTC.

The J gene is TRBJ1-5, the V gene TRBV7-9; 8 bases align to TRBD1. V was pared by 4 bases and J by 3 bases, with 2 bases of the junction left unmatched. The germline V gene encodes CDR1 SEHNR and CDR2 FQNEAQ (reference sequence). The CDR3 consists of 14 residues. CDR3 sequence reads: CASSSTGDNQPQHF. The CDR3, as DNA: TGTGCCAGCAGCTCGACAGGGGACAATCAGCCCCAGCATTTT.

The genes are TRBV15 and TRBJ1-3; possibly TRBD1 for D (5 bases). From germline, CDR1 is LNHNV and CDR2 YYDKDF (reference sequence). The CDR3 consists of 15 residues. Trimming shortened V by 0 bases and J by 0 bases, and 6 bases separated the two germline ends. Here the CDR3 DNA reads TGTGCCACCAGCAGAGAGGGGGTCTCTGGAAACACCATATATTTT. Its translation: CATSREGVSGNTIYF.

This sequence joins TRBV7-3 and TRBJ1-6; maybe TRBD1 (5 bases). This CDR3 is built from 18 residues. V was pared by 2 bases and J by 9 bases, with 23 bases between. Germline CDR1 and CDR2: SGHTA and FQGTGA. The chain's CDR3 is CASSLAAGQGGRGSPLHF. The CDR3 DNA sequence: TGTGCCAGCAGCTTAGCGGCGGGGCAGGGAGGTCGAGGTTCACCCCTCCACTTT.

V gene TRBV5-4 combines with J gene TRBJ2-5; 9 nucleotides align to TRBD1. J lost 3 bases, V lost 2 bases, and 5 bases had no gene match. Germline-derived CDR1 and CDR2 are SGHNT and YYREEE (reference sequence). The CDR3 totals 15 residues. The CDR3 DNA follows: TGTGCCAGCAGCTTCGAGGGGACAGGGAAAGAGACCCAGTACTTC. Translating gives CASSFEGTGKETQYF.

The CDR3 loop is CASTGGAPLYEQYF. The CDR3 DNA sequence: TGTGCCAGCACCGGGGGGGCCCCTCTCTACGAGCAGTACTTC. The chain is built from TRBV6-1 and TRBJ2-7, with 8 bases fitting TRBD2. The CDR3 loop spans 14 amino acids. CDR1 is MNHNS, CDR2 SASEGT, per germline. V was clipped by 7 bases and J by 3 bases; unmatched bases: 8.

V is TRBV7-8 and J is TRBJ1-2; 8 nucleotides match TRBD1. The V segment lost 4 bases and the J segment 7 bases; nucleotides outside the gene matches: 2. The CDR3 sequence is 12 residues long. CDR1 and CDR2 (germline): SGHVS, FQNEAQ. The CDR3 spells CASSSDRGGYTF. In DNA, the CDR3 is TGTGCCAGCAGCTCCGACAGGGGTGGCTACACCTTC.

The V call is TRBV5-5, the J call TRBJ1-1; D is unresolved. The CDR3 contains 13 residues. CDR1 and CDR2 from the germline V gene are SGHKS and YYEKEE (reference sequence). The germline V and J ends were trimmed by 2 bases and 5 bases, with 10 bases remaining between them. The CDR3 reads CASSFDLGTEAFF. As DNA, the CDR3 is TGTGCCAGCAGCTTCGATCTGGGTACTGAAGCTTTCTTT. Full variable domain (rest looked up from reference TRBV5-5 and TRBJ1-1): DAGVTQSPTHLIKTRGQQVTLRCSPISGHKSVSWYQQVLGQGPQFIFQYYEKEERGRGNFPDRFSARQFPNYSSELNVNALLLGDSALYLCASSFDLGTEAFFGQGTRLTVV.

V and J are TRBV5-4 and TRBJ2-3; TRBD2 matches 13 bases. V lost 0 bases to trimming and J lost 2 bases; unmatched junction nucleotides: 12. From germline, CDR1 is SGHNT and CDR2 YYREEE (reference sequence). This CDR3 spans 20 amino acids. The CDR3 is CASSLVFGLAGASITDTQYF. For the CDR3, the DNA is TGTGCCAGCAGCTTGGTCTTCGGACTAGCGGGGGCCTCTATCACAGATACGCAGTATTTT.

V gene TRBV7-3 combines with J gene TRBJ2-2; no firm D call. The germline CDR1 and CDR2 sequences are SGHTA and FQGTGA. This CDR3 spans 13 amino acids. Trimming took off 1 base at V and 8 bases at J, with 8 bases between the two ends. The CDR3, as DNA: TGTGCCAGCAGCTTAATGCCAACAGGGGAGCTGTTTTTT. This codes for CASSLMPTGELFF. Full variable domain (remainder filled in from reference TRBV7-3 and TRBJ2-2): GAGVSQTPSNKVTEKGKYVELRCDPISGHTALYWYRQSLGQGPEFLIYFQGTGAADDSGLPNDRFFAVRPEGSVSTLKIQRTERGDSAVYLCASSLMPTGELFFGEGSRLTVL.

This chain connects TRBV30 to TRBJ2-7, with D unclear. Germline V CDR1 and CDR2: GTSNPN, SVGIG (reference sequence). CDR3 size: 13 residues. Trimming removed 7 bases from V and 6 bases from J, with 19 bases in between. The CDR3 bases are TGTGCCTTGTCCTTCGAGAGTAAGGGCGAGCAGTACTTC. As protein: CALSFESKGEQYF.

The chain links TRBV6-1 to TRBJ2-7, with TRBD1 identical over 9 bases. Germline CDR1 is MNHNS and CDR2 is SASEGT. The J segment lost 1 base and the V segment lost 3 bases, leaving 7 bases of the junction unmatched. This CDR3 is 16 amino acids long. DNA for the CDR3: TGTGCCAGCAGTGACCCGGGACAGGGTACTTCCTACGAGCAGTACTTC. The encoded protein is CASSDPGQGTSYEQYF.

The chain uses TRBV6-1 and TRBJ1-3, with 7 bases that match TRBD1. This CDR3 contains 15 residues. The trim removed 1 base at V and 9 bases at J, leaving 9 bases unmatched. CDR1 is MNHNS, CDR2 SASEGT, per germline. CDR3 nucleotides: TGTGCCAGCAGTGAAGTTGGAGTCAGGGGGGTCACCATATATTTT. It specifies CASSEVGVRGVTIYF.

This clone was recorded at least ten times. The J gene is TRBJ2-3, the V gene TRBV5-1; TRBD1 aligns across 10 bases. The CDR3 spans 15 residues. The germline V gene encodes CDR1 SGHRS and CDR2 YFSETQ. V lost 3 bases, J lost 3 bases, and 4 bases stayed unmatched. CDR3 residues: CASSSGTGVTDTQYF. In DNA, the CDR3 is TGCGCCAGCAGCTCCGGGACAGGGGTTACAGATACGCAGTATTTT.

The chain combines TRBV6-1 with TRBJ1-3, with no clear D. The V gene lost 0 bases and the J gene lost 8 bases, with 14 bases spanning the gap. Germline V CDR1 and CDR2: MNHNS, SASEGT. This CDR3 spans 15 amino acids. In nucleotides, the CDR3 is TGTGCCAGCAGTGAAGCGAGGGTCCGCGGAGACACCATATATTTT. Translated, it gives CASSEARVRGDTIYF.

The V call is TRBV27, the J call TRBJ2-7, with 8 bases lining up with TRBD2. This CDR3 is built from 15 residues. V trimming: 3 bases; J trimming: 4 bases; junction bases outside the gene matches: 8. Germline-derived CDR1 and CDR2 are MNHEY and SMNVEV (reference sequence). This chain's CDR3 is CASSFRQAGAYEQYF. The CDR3 DNA sequence: TGTGCCAGCAGTTTCCGACAAGCGGGAGCTTACGAGCAGTACTTC.

This chain joins TRBV7-2 and TRBJ1-4; D is undetermined. The V end lost 0 bases, the J end lost 1 base, and 3 bases lay between the germline ends. The germline CDR1 and CDR2 sequences are SGHTA and FQGNSA. This CDR3 contains 14 residues. The CDR3 loop reads CASSLAGTNEKLFF. Written as DNA, the CDR3 is TGTGCCAGCAGCTTAGCCGGAACTAATGAAAAACTGTTTTTT.

Details on this clone: Being one base from a much bigger clone, this may be a read error. The identical CDR3 is also encoded by other nucleotide sequences in the sample. The chain has TRBV19 and TRBJ2-5; D perhaps matches TRBD2 (5 bases). The CDR3 sequence is 13 residues long. Germline lookup yields CDR1 LNHDA and CDR2 SQIVND (reference sequence). CDR3 amino acids: CASSIDARGTQYF. The CDR3 nucleotides are TGTGCCAGTAGCATAGATGCCCGGGGGACCCAGTACTTC.

Comment on this clone: The same CDR3 is also encoded by other DNA sequences in this sample. The chain has TRBV7-9 and TRBJ2-7; possible D gene TRBD2, 5 bases. This CDR3 is 14 amino acids long. Germline lookup yields CDR1 SEHNR and CDR2 FQNEAQ (reference sequence). V lost 1 base, J lost 0 bases, and 7 bases lay in between. CDR3 amino acids: CASSLGAGSYEQYF. The CDR3 DNA is TGTGCCAGCAGCTTAGGGGCGGGCTCCTACGAGCAGTACTTC.

V gene TRBV7-9 combines with J gene TRBJ1-2; D ambiguous. CDR3 length: 11 residues. Trimming pared 3 bases from V and 6 bases from J, leaving 5 bases between. The germline gives CDR1 SEHNR, CDR2 FQNEAQ (reference sequence). The CDR3 region has the DNA TGTGCCAGCAGCTTCCGGGATGGCTACACCTTC. Its translation: CASSFRDGYTF.

The rearrangement joins TRBV5-5 to TRBJ1-5; 8 bases align to TRBD1. Germline CDR1 and CDR2: SGHKS and YYEKEE (reference sequence). V dropped 7 bases and J dropped 2; count of bases not matched to a gene: 5. The CDR3 extends over 14 amino acids. This chain's CDR3 is CASGQGAGNQPQHF. The CDR3 region has the DNA TGTGCCAGCGGCCAGGGGGCTGGCAATCAGCCCCAGCATTTT.

This clone was counted once. In the same sample, other DNA sequences code for this CDR3. Written as DNA, the CDR3 is TGTGCCAGCAGCTTGGGTCGACCCGGGGAGCTGTTTTTT. Translating it yields CASSLGRPGELFF. This chain connects TRBV5-6 to TRBJ2-2; D is unresolved. V was trimmed by 0 bases and J by 6 bases, leaving 6 bases between them. The germline CDR1 and CDR2 sequences are SGHDT and YYEEEE. CDR3 length equals 13 residues.

This chain connects TRBV7-2 to TRBJ2-1, with 9 positions matching TRBD1. CDR3 length: 16 residues. Germline lookup yields CDR1 SGHTA and CDR2 FQGNSA. V was pared by 0 bases and J by 1 base, with 1 base of the junction left unmatched. The CDR3 region has the DNA TGTGCCAGCAGCTTAGCACAGGGGGCTTCCTACAATGAGCAGTTCTTC. Amino acids: CASSLAQGASYNEQFF.

This clone appeared a few times. The rearrangement joins TRBV6-5 to TRBJ2-4; 7 nucleotides align to TRBD1. There are 14 residues in the CDR3. CDR1 MNHEY and CDR2 SVGAGI come from the germline V gene. V lost 6 bases and J lost 1; bases outside the gene matches: 3. CDR3 amino acids: CASSLGQAKNIQYF. Here the CDR3 DNA reads TGTGCCAGCAGCCTGGGACAGGCCAAAAACATTCAGTACTTC.

The CDR3 region is CASSLEGRISGNTIYF. CDR3 coding DNA: TGTGCCAGCAGCTTGGAGGGCAGAATCTCTGGAAACACCATATATTTT. The chain carries TRBV5-8 and TRBJ1-3; D ambiguous. Germline V CDR1 and CDR2: SGHTS, YDEGEE. The CDR3 loop spans 16 amino acids. Trimming took off 0 bases at V and 0 bases at J, with 10 bases between the two ends.